Listed below are T cell receptor beta chains from one sample, sequenced in a study of blood T cell repertoires in COVID-19. Produced via immunoSEQ multiplex PCR; TCRdb's table is partial and in-frame only. This table holds roughly 100,000 clones, approximately 80% found once. The sample was peripheral blood. Receptors originate from a man of 80 years or more with COVID-19, enrolled during active disease. Both conserved end residues are part of each CDR3. A D gene is named only where the DNA matches it firmly. Size values are once, few and many counts, or a class for expanded clones, and some rows have none.

d_gene: TRBD2
abundance: .
v_gene: TRBV4-2
j_gene: TRBJ2-7
CDR3nt: TGTGCCAGCAGCCATGCAGGGACTAGCGGAGTCTACGAGCAGTACTTC
CDR3aa: CASSHAGTSGVYEQYF

d_gene: TRBD2
abundance: few
v_gene: TRBV18
j_gene: TRBJ2-3
CDR3nt: TGTGCCAGCTCCCTTAGCGGGACAGATACGCAGTATTTT
CDR3aa: CASSLSGTDTQYF

d_gene: TRBD2
abundance: .
v_gene: TRBV6-2/TRBV6-3
j_gene: TRBJ2-1
CDR3nt: TGTGCCAGCAGTGACGGGGGGGCCTCTTTCAATGAGCAGTTCTTC
CDR3aa: CASSDGGASFNEQFF

d_gene: TRBD2
abundance: few
v_gene: TRBV3-1/TRBV3-2
j_gene: TRBJ2-2
CDR3nt: TGTGCCAGCAGCCGCGGGACTAGCGGGAAGCTGTTTTTT
CDR3aa: CASSRGTSGKLFF

d_gene: TRBD2
abundance: .
v_gene: TRBV6-6
j_gene: TRBJ2-1
CDR3nt: TGTGCCAGCAGGGGCGGGAGAAATGAGCAGTTCTTC
CDR3aa: CASRGGRNEQFF

d_gene: .
abundance: .
v_gene: TRBV7-9
j_gene: TRBJ1-5
CDR3nt: TGTGCCAGCAGTTTAGATAGCCGGGGATTGAATCAGCCCCAGCATTTT
CDR3aa: CASSLDSRGLNQPQHF

d_gene: .
abundance: .
v_gene: TRBV4-3
j_gene: TRBJ2-1
CDR3nt: TGCGCCAGCAGCCAAGTGGGGGCGGAATACAATGAGCAGTTCTTC
CDR3aa: CASSQVGAEYNEQFF

d_gene: TRBD1
abundance: .
v_gene: TRBV5-1
j_gene: TRBJ2-1
CDR3nt: TGCGCCAGCAGCCCTGTCCACAGGGGCGCCACCAATGAGCAGTTCTTC
CDR3aa: CASSPVHRGATNEQFF

d_gene: TRBD2
abundance: .
v_gene: TRBV7-8
j_gene: TRBJ2-5
CDR3nt: TGTGCCAGCAGCGCGCGGAGCGGGAGGGCGGGGGAGACCCAGTACTTC
CDR3aa: CASSARSGRAGETQYF

d_gene: TRBD2
abundance: few
v_gene: TRBV5-1
j_gene: TRBJ2-1
CDR3nt: TGCGCCAGCAGCTTGGTGGCGGGAGGGGAAAACAATGAGCAGTTCTTC
CDR3aa: CASSLVAGGENNEQFF

d_gene: TRBD2
abundance: once
v_gene: TRBV19
j_gene: TRBJ2-3
CDR3nt: TGTGCCAGTAGTATATTAGCGGGACGCACAGATACGCAGTATTTT
CDR3aa: CASSILAGRTDTQYF

d_gene: TRBD1
abundance: .
v_gene: TRBV28
j_gene: TRBJ2-1
CDR3nt: TGTGCCAGCAGTCTTGGGACAGGGAAGCAGTTCTTC
CDR3aa: CASSLGTGKQFF

d_gene: TRBD1
abundance: .
v_gene: TRBV11-1
j_gene: TRBJ2-7
CDR3nt: TGTGCCAGCAGCTTAGACTGGGACAGGGACTACGAGCAGTACTTC
CDR3aa: CASSLDWDRDYEQYF

d_gene: .
abundance: .
v_gene: TRBV11-2
j_gene: TRBJ1-5
CDR3nt: TGTGCCAGCAGCCGAAATATAGGGGGCAATCAGCCCCAGCATTTT
CDR3aa: CASSRNIGGNQPQHF

d_gene: TRBD1
abundance: .
v_gene: TRBV30
j_gene: TRBJ1-6
CDR3nt: TGTGCCTGGACCGCCGGGGACAGCTTTTCACCCCTCCACTTT
CDR3aa: CAWTAGDSFSPLHF

d_gene: .
abundance: .
v_gene: TRBV18
j_gene: TRBJ2-7
CDR3nt: TGTGCCAGCTCTCCCCAGGGGTTGTCCTACGAGCAGTACTTC
CDR3aa: CASSPQGLSYEQYF

d_gene: .
abundance: .
v_gene: TRBV2
j_gene: TRBJ1-4
CDR3nt: TGTGCCAGCAGGAGACAAGCTAATGAAAAACTGTTTTTT
CDR3aa: CASRRQANEKLFF

d_gene: .
abundance: .
v_gene: TRBV27
j_gene: TRBJ2-1
CDR3nt: TGTGCCAGCAGTTTATCTTGGGGGCCAAAGCGGAATGAGCAGTTCTTC
CDR3aa: CASSLSWGPKRNEQFF

d_gene: .
abundance: .
v_gene: TRBV5-8
j_gene: TRBJ1-5
CDR3nt: TGTGCCAGCAGCTTACTCCGCAATCAGCCCCAGCATTTT
CDR3aa: CASSLLRNQPQHF

d_gene: .
abundance: once
v_gene: TRBV7-2
j_gene: TRBJ1-2
CDR3nt: TGTGCCAGCAGCGTAGACCTGAACGGGTATAGTAGCTACACCTTC
CDR3aa: CASSVDLNGYSSYTF

d_gene: TRBD1
abundance: .
v_gene: TRBV6-5
j_gene: TRBJ1-6
CDR3nt: TGTGCCAGCAAAGGGACAGGGTATAATTCACCCCTCCACTTT
CDR3aa: CASKGTGYNSPLHF

d_gene: TRBD1
abundance: .
v_gene: TRBV5-1
j_gene: TRBJ1-4
CDR3nt: TGCGCCAGCAGCTTGGATGGGACAGGGAATGAAAAACTGTTTTTT
CDR3aa: CASSLDGTGNEKLFF

d_gene: TRBD1
abundance: .
v_gene: TRBV27
j_gene: TRBJ1-5
CDR3nt: TGTGCCAGCAGTTCTTGGACAGGGGGCCCCCATCAGCCCCAGCATTTT
CDR3aa: CASSSWTGGPHQPQHF

d_gene: .
abundance: .
v_gene: TRBV7-2
j_gene: TRBJ1-2
CDR3nt: TGTGCCAGCAGCTTAGTCATGGGAGAAACTGGCTACACCTTC
CDR3aa: CASSLVMGETGYTF